Below, one T cell receptor beta chain is given with its context. Per the authors' pipeline: Estimation of nucleated cell counts relied on the amplification of reference gene primers. Produced via immunoSEQ multiplex PCR; TCRdb's table is partial and in-frame only. Clonal size and the V and J genes are those of that table, whereas D and trimming came from the DNA. The repertoire has 150,000 to 200,000 clones, 85% to 90% of them found once; the top ten carry roughly 3.9%. The sample comes from a study of blood T cell repertoires in COVID-19. Study in general: The United States, Italy and Spain were the sources of the acute and convalescent COVID-19 samples. Sources were T cells, B-cell-depleted T cells, or PBMCs; the material itself was cDNA or gDNA.

Sequencing was carried out using peripheral blood. The clonotype comes from a man younger than 35 with active or convalescent COVID-19.

CDR3: CASSPARGGIKKELFF. The DNA of the CDR3 is TGTGCCAGCAGTCCAGCAAGGGGGGGGATAAAGAAAGAACTGTTTTTT. The V and J genes are TRBV27 and TRBJ1-4, with D maybe TRBD1 (6 bases). CDR1 MNHEY and CDR2 SMNVEV come from the germline V gene (reference sequence). This CDR3 is 16 amino acids long. Trimming took 5 bases from V and 12 from J, leaving 25 bases between them.